The 22 T cell receptor beta chains presented below share a single source sample, sequenced in a study of blood T cell repertoires in COVID-19. The protocol was immunoSEQ multiplex PCR, while the TCRdb copy is restricted to in-frame clones and leaves out a portion. Here the sample spans hundreds of thousands of clones, approximately 89% being singletons. Sequencing was performed on PBMCs or T cells enriched from blood (not recorded which). These receptors came from a woman aged 35 to 49 with acute COVID-19.

V gene TRBV5-1 combines with J gene TRBJ2-4, with TRBD2 matching 9 bases. Unmatched junction bases numbered 7, after V lost 6 bases and J lost 0 bases. This CDR3 spans 16 amino acids. CDR1 and CDR2 from the germline V gene are SGHRS and YFSETQ. The CDR3 sequence: CASKGAGGLAKNIQYF. Written as DNA, the CDR3 is TGCGCCAGCAAGGGGGCGGGAGGGCTAGCCAAAAACATTCAGTACTTC.

The chain links TRBV4-2 to TRBJ2-3; D is perhaps TRBD2 (5 bases). Trimming removed 7 bases at V and 0 bases at J, with 32 bases between. Per germline, CDR1 LGHNA and CDR2 YNFKEQ. The CDR3 contains 21 residues. This chain's CDR3 is CASTPRRGLHPPPSSTDTQYF. The CDR3 nucleotides read TGTGCCAGCACTCCGCGCCGCGGGCTACACCCCCCCCCTTCAAGCACAGATACGCAGTATTTT.

The chain combines TRBV20-1 with TRBJ2-5; D call uncertain. This CDR3 contains 11 residues. Germline loops: CDR1 DFQATT, CDR2 SNEGSKA (reference sequence). V lost 0 bases to trimming and J lost 5 bases, with 4 bases between them. The CDR3 here is CSARDMETQYF. Here the CDR3 DNA reads TGCAGTGCTAGAGATATGGAGACCCAGTACTTC.

The rearrangement links TRBV6-2 or TRBV6-3 to TRBJ1-5; perhaps TRBD1 as D (6 bases). V lost 4 bases to trimming and J lost 2 bases, with 12 bases between them. Germline lookup yields CDR1 MNHEY and CDR2 SVGEGT. The CDR3 length is 15 residues. The CDR3: CASSFRGTGNQPQHF. In DNA, the CDR3 is TGTGCCAGCAGTTTTAGGGGGACGGGCAATCAGCCCCAGCATTTT.

The chain joins TRBV7-8 to TRBJ1-5; 7 nucleotides match TRBD1. Trimming cost V 1 base and J 3 bases; bases outside gene matches: 6. Germline CDR1 is SGHVS and CDR2 is FQNEAQ. This CDR3 comprises 16 residues. This CDR3 reads CASSLVTGLNNQPQHF. The CDR3 nucleotides are TGTGCCAGCAGCTTAGTGACAGGGTTGAACAATCAGCCCCAGCATTTT. Looking up the rest from reference TRBV7-8 and TRBJ1-5 gives the full variable domain: GAGVSQSPRYKVAKRGQDVALRCDPISGHVSLFWYQQALGQGPEFLTYFQNEAQLDKSGLPSDRFFAERPEGSVSTLKIQRTQQEDSAVYLCASSLVTGLNNQPQHFGDGTRLSIL.

The genes are TRBV4-1 and TRBJ2-1; TRBD2 matches 10 bases. The junction had 6 bases not matched to a gene; V was cut back by 0 bases and J by 4 bases. The CDR3 consists of 17 residues. Germline CDR1 is MGHRA and CDR2 is YSYEKL. The CDR3 is CASSQDFSGRLYNEQFF. The CDR3 region has the DNA TGCGCCAGCAGCCAAGATTTTAGCGGGAGGCTATACAATGAGCAGTTCTTC.

This chain links TRBV18 with TRBJ2-5; D gene unclear. Trimming removed 0 bases at V and 7 bases at J, with 9 bases between. The CDR3 is 13 amino acids. The germline gives CDR1 KGHSH, CDR2 LQKENI. The CDR3 loop reads CASSPPELRTQYF. The CDR3 DNA is TGTGCCAGCTCACCACCCGAACTAAGGACCCAGTACTTC.

This chain joins TRBV7-3 and TRBJ2-3, with TRBD2 identical over 9 bases. J lost 0 bases, V lost 5 bases, and 0 bases had no gene match. The CDR3 is made up of 14 amino acids. Germline lookup yields CDR1 SGHTA and CDR2 FQGTGA. The CDR3 sequence is CASSTSGSTDTQYF. In DNA, the CDR3 is TGTGCCAGCAGCACTAGCGGGAGCACAGATACGCAGTATTTT.

The CDR3 nucleotides read TGTGCCACCTCGGGACAGTTCCCGTATTCACCCCTCCACTTT. Translated, it gives CATSGQFPYSPLHF. This chain joins TRBV15 and TRBJ1-6; 7 bases agree with TRBD1. The length of the CDR3 is 14 residues. The junction had 9 bases not matched to a gene; V was cut back by 8 bases and J by 8 bases. Germline CDR1 reads LNHNV; CDR2 reads YYDKDF (reference sequence).

The rearrangement links TRBV4-1 to TRBJ1-4; tentative D call: TRBD1 (5 bases). Germline V CDR1 and CDR2: MGHRA, YSYEKL. Trimming cost V 4 bases and J 0 bases, with 9 bases left between them. CDR3 length: 15 amino acids. The CDR3 region has the DNA TGCGCCAGCAGCCTCGGGGGGTCAACTAATGAAAAACTGTTTTTT. Amino acid sequence: CASSLGGSTNEKLFF.

This chain uses TRBV29-1 with TRBJ1-2; D call uncertain. Germline V gene data show CDR1 as SQVTM and CDR2 as ANQGSEA. Trimming left V 5 bases short and J 4 bases short, with 11 bases between. CDR3 size: 12 residues. The CDR3 bases are TGCAGCGTTCAAGGGCCGGGCTATGGCTACACCTTC. Protein product: CSVQGPGYGYTF.

The chain combines TRBV27 with TRBJ1-6; TRBD1 matches at 9 bases. Germline V lookup: CDR1 MNHEY, CDR2 SMNVEV (reference sequence). V shed 2 bases and J 9 bases; nucleotides not matched to a gene: 14. This CDR3 has 18 amino acids. This CDR3 is CASSLAGQGVDKGSPLHF. CDR3 DNA: TGTGCCAGCAGTTTAGCGGGACAGGGAGTTGATAAGGGTTCACCCCTCCACTTT.

J is TRBJ2-7 and V is TRBV7-8, with TRBD1 identical over 7 bases. V was clipped by 0 bases and J by 2 bases; unmatched bases: 7. The CDR3 has 16 amino acids. Germline CDR1 and CDR2: SGHVS and FQNEAQ. Written as DNA, the CDR3 is TGTGCCAGCAGCTTAGCGCGATTCGGGACAGCCTACGAGCAGTACGTC. As protein: CASSLARFGTAYEQYV.

The chain is built from TRBV3-1 (or the pseudogene TRBV3-2) and TRBJ2-2; 12 nucleotides line up with TRBD2. Per germline, CDR1 LGHDT and CDR2 YNNKEL (reference sequence). With V trimmed by 3 bases and J by 1 base, 0 bases remained unmatched. The CDR3 consists of 16 residues. The CDR3 bases are TGTGCCAGCAGCCAGACTAGCGGGAGGAACACCGGGGAGCTGTTTTTT. Its protein product is CASSQTSGRNTGELFF.

This chain uses TRBV29-1 with TRBJ1-1; possibly TRBD1 for D (5 bases). This CDR3 comprises 15 residues. Germline CDR1 and CDR2: SQVTM and ANQGSEA. V lost 5 bases, J lost 4 bases, and 20 bases lay in between. The CDR3 spells CSVKVMDNPITEAFF. DNA for the CDR3: TGCAGCGTTAAGGTTATGGACAACCCGATCACTGAAGCTTTCTTT.

The chain links TRBV5-1 to TRBJ1-5, with a weak D call TRBD1 (6 bases). Per germline, CDR1 SGHRS and CDR2 YFSETQ. V was pared by 3 bases and J by 0 bases, with 16 bases between. The CDR3 has 17 amino acids. This CDR3 reads CASSWGTGSYSNQPQHF. For the CDR3, the DNA is TGCGCCAGCAGCTGGGGAACAGGGAGTTATAGCAATCAGCCCCAGCATTTT.

The chain has TRBV4-1 and TRBJ2-2; 11 bases map to TRBD1. J was trimmed by 5 bases and V by 6 bases; bases with no gene match: 2. The CDR3 loop spans 14 amino acids. The germline gives CDR1 MGHRA, CDR2 YSYEKL. CDR3 loop: CASRGTGGTGELFF. The CDR3 nucleotides read TGCGCCAGCAGGGGGACAGGGGGGACCGGGGAGCTGTTTTTT.

This clone was found once. The chain combines TRBV24-1 with TRBJ2-7, with TRBD1 identical over 9 bases. The CDR3 is 17 residues long. J gave up 6 bases and V 4 bases, and 15 bases lay outside the gene matches. The germline gives CDR1 KGHDR, CDR2 SFDVKD. In nucleotides, the CDR3 is TGTGCCACCAGTGACCGTACACGGGACAGGGACTCCGGCGAGCAGTACGTC. Its protein product is CATSDRTRDRDSGEQYV.

This chain joins TRBV2 and TRBJ1-3, with D maybe TRBD1 (6 bases). There are 16 residues in the CDR3. V gave up 4 bases and J gave up 4 bases, with 17 bases separating them. Germline CDR1 SNHLY, CDR2 FYNNEI. The CDR3: CASSVAGTTGGNTIYF. The DNA for the CDR3 is TGTGCCAGCAGTGTAGCCGGGACAACTGGGGGAAACACCATATATTTT.

The chain has TRBV5-6 and TRBJ2-2; D unclear. V was trimmed by 1 base and J by 0 bases, leaving 13 bases between them. CDR1 is SGHDT and CDR2 is YYEEEE in the germline V gene. This CDR3 is 17 amino acids long. Here the CDR3 reads CASSLFLPRANTGELFF. The CDR3 DNA sequence: TGTGCCAGCAGCTTGTTCCTCCCACGCGCGAACACCGGGGAGCTGTTTTTT.

This clone showed up just a few times. The rearrangement links TRBV3-1 (or the pseudogene TRBV3-2) to TRBJ2-5, with D perhaps matching TRBD1 (6 bases). Trimming cost V 5 bases and J 5 bases, with 30 bases left between them. Germline V lookup: CDR1 LGHDT, CDR2 YNNKEL (reference sequence). The length of the CDR3 is 19 residues. CDR3 region: CASSSRVLASLHRGETQYF. In DNA, the CDR3 is TGTGCCAGCAGCTCTCGGGTCTTGGCTAGCCTACATAGGGGGGAGACCCAGTACTTC.

The count of this clone is one. The rearrangement uses TRBV20-1 and TRBJ2-1, with 7 nucleotides matching TRBD2. V gave up 3 bases and J gave up 6 bases; unmatched junction bases: 8. CDR1 is DFQATT and CDR2 is SNEGSKA in the germline V gene (reference sequence). This CDR3 is 14 amino acids long. The CDR3 reads CSASSGEGLNEQFF. CDR3 nucleotides: TGCAGTGCTAGTTCGGGGGAGGGCCTCAATGAGCAGTTCTTC.